This T cell receptor beta chain comes out of a study of shared clonotypes between healthy human individuals. Study findings and constraints: Non-shared clonotypes showed lower generation probabilities than clonotypes common to all four donors. Around 4.7% was the fraction of naive CD4 clonotypes found shared across several donors. Tissues were not sampled, only blood, and their repertoires likely differ.

A remark on this clone: Its antigen is unknown.

Assay: immunoSEQ multiplex PCR; the TCRdb copy retains only in-frame clones and omits some. The table lists millions of clones, 90% to 95% of them singletons. There were only Caucasian adults among the donors, and all lived in Nashville, Tennessee. The clonotype comes from a man between 18 and 35 years old in good health. Material for sequencing was naive CD4+ T cells sorted from blood. Indicated subset: CD45RA+ positively selected.

The DNA for the CDR3 is TGTGCCAGCAGCTCTCATGATCAGCCCCAGCATTTT. As protein: CASSSHDQPQHF. The chain joins TRBV7-2 to TRBJ1-5; no firm D call. Trimming pared 4 bases from V and 5 bases from J, leaving 6 bases between. The germline gives CDR1 SGHTA, CDR2 FQGNSA. This CDR3 is 12 amino acids long.